The clone carrying this T cell receptor (beta chain) was detected only a few times. In the original workflow: It was from reference gene primer amplification that nucleated cell counts were estimated. Data came from immunoSEQ multiplex PCR; TCRdb stores just in-frame clones and leaves some out. The V and J calls and clone size come from that table; D and trimming were worked out from the DNA. Here the sample spans about 200,000 clones, about four fifths being singletons. These data belong to a study of blood T cell repertoires in COVID-19. Looking at the study overall: Some COVID-19 samples were acute and others convalescent; all came from the United States, Italy and Spain. PBMCs, B-cell-depleted T cells, or T cells were the source of the cDNA or gDNA that made up the material.

The CDR3 sequence is 15 residues long. V lost 8 bases and J 0 bases, leaving 15 bases between the germline ends. Per the germline V gene, CDR1 is MNHEY and CDR2 is SVGAGI. Sequenced sample: peripheral blood. The TCR was taken from a woman aged 45-59 years with acute or convalescent COVID-19. V and J are TRBV6-5 and TRBJ2-3; D might be TRBD1 (5 bases). CDR3 bases: TGTGCCAGCGGGTGGGGCGAGGAGAGCACAGATACGCAGTATTTT. Protein product: CASGWGEESTDTQYF.